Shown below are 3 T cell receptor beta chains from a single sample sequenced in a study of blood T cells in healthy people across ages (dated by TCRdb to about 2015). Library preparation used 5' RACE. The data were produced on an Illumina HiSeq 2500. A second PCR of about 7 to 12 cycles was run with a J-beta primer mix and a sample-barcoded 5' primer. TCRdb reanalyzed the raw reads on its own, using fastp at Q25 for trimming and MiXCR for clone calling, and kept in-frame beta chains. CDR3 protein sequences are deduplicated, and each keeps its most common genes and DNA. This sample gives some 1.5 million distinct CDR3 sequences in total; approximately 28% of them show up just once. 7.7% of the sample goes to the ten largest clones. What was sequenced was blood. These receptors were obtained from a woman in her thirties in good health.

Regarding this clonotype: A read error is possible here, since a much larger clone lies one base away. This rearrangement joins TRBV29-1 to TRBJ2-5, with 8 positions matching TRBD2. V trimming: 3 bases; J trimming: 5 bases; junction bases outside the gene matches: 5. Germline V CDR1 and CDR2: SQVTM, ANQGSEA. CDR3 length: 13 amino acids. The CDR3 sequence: CSVDSGRDETQYF. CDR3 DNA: TGCAGCGTTGATTCCGGGAGGGACGAGACCCAGTACTTC.

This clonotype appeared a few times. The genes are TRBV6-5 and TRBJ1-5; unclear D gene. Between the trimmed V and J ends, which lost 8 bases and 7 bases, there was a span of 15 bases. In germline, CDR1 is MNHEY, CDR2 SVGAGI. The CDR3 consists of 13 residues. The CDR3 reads CASVRAPGQPQHF. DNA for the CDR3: TGTGCCAGCGTCCGGGCCCCGGGACAGCCCCAGCATTTT.

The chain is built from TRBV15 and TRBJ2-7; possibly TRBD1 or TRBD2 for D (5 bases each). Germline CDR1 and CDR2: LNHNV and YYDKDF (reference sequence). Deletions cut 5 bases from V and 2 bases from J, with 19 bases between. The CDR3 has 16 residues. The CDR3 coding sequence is TGTGCCACCAGCTCCCGGTCGGGGACCGCCCCCTACGAGCAGTACTTC. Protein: CATSSRSGTAPYEQYF.